This section outlines one T cell receptor beta chain sequence together with its context. The data stem from a study of shared clonotypes between healthy human individuals. The CDR3 has 17 residues. CDR1 LNHDA and CDR2 SQIVND come from the germline V gene (reference sequence). V gave up 2 bases and J gave up 0 bases, with 16 bases separating them. Libraries were prepared by immunoSEQ multiplex PCR; TCRdb keeps only in-frame clonotypes and omits some of them. The repertoire holds 470,000 or so clones, with approximately 84% as singletons. J is TRBJ1-2 and V is TRBV19; the D gene is possibly TRBD1 (6 bases). The sequenced material came from PBMCs. This clonotype originated in a woman aged 40 to 55 in good health. Some clones in this sample may be carry-over from other donors' samples. CDR3 DNA: TGTGCCAGTAGTATAAGGGGGGGCGCGGAGGCTAACTATGGCTACACCTTC. Translating it yields CASSIRGGAEANYGYTF.